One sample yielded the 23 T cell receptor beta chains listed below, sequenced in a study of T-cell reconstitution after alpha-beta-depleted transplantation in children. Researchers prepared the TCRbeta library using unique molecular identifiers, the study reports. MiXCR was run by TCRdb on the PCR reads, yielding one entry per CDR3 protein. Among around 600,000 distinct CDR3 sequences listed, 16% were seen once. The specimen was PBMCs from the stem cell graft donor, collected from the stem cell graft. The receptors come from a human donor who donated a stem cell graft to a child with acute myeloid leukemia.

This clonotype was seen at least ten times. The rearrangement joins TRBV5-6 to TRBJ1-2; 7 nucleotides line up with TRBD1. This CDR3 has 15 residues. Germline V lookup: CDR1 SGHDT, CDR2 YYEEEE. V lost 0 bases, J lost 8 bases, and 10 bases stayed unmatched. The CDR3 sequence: CASSLANGRTGGYTF. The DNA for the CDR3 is TGTGCCAGCAGCTTGGCCAACGGAAGGACAGGCGGCTACACCTTC.

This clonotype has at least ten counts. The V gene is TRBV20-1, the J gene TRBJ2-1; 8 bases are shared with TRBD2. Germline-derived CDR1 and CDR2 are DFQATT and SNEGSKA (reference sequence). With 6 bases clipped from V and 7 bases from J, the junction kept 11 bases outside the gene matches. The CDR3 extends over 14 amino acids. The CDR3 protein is CSAKPGLGSNEQFF. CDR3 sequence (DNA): TGCAGTGCAAAACCGGGACTAGGGTCAAATGAGCAGTTCTTC.

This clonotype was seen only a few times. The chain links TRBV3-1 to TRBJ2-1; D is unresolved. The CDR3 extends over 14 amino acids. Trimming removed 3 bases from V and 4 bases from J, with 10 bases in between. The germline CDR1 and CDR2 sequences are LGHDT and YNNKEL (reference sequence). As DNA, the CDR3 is TGTGCCAGCAGCCAGGGCCGGTTTTACAATGAGCAGTTCTTC. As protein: CASSQGRFYNEQFF.

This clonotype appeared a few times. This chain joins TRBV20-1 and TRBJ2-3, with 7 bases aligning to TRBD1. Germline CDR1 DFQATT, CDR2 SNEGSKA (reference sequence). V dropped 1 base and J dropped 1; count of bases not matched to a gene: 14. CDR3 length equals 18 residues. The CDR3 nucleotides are TGCAGTGCTAGAGTGCCCCCCGACAGGGACCAACGCACAGATACGCAGTATTTT. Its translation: CSARVPPDRDQRTDTQYF.

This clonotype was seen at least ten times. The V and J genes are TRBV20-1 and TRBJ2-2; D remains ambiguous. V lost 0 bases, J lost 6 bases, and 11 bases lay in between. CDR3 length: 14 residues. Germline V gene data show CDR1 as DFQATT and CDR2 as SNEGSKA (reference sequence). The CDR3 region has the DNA TGCAGTGCTAGAGATTCCCTCTATGCCGGGGAGCTGTTTTTT. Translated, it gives CSARDSLYAGELFF.

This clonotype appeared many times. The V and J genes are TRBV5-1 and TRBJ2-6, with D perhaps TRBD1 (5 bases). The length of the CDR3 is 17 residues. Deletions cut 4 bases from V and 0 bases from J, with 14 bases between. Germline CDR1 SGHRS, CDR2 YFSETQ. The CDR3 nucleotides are TGCGCCAGCAGCCCGACAGTTTTCCACTCTGGGGCCAACGTCCTGACTTTC. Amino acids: CASSPTVFHSGANVLTF.

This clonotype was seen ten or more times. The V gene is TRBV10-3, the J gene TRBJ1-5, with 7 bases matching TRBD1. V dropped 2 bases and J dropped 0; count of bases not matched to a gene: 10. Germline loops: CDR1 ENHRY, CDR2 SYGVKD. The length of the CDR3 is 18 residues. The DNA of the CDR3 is TGTGCCATCAGTGAGATCCACACAGGGGCTAGTAGCAATCAGCCCCAGCATTTT. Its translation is CAISEIHTGASSNQPQHF.

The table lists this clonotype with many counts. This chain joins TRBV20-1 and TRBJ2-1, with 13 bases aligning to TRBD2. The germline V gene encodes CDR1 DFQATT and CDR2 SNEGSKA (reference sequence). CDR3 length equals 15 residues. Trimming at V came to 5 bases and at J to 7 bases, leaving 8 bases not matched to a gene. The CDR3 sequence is CSAFSGTSGKNEQFF. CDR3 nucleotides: TGCAGTGCTTTTAGCGGGACTAGCGGGAAAAATGAGCAGTTCTTC.

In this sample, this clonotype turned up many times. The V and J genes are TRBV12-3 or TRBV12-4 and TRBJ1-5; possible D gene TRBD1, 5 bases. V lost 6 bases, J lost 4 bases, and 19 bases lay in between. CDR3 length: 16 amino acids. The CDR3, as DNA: TGTGCCAGCAGCTCCTGGGAGGGGCGAATAAATCAGCCCCAGCATTTT. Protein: CASSSWEGRINQPQHF.

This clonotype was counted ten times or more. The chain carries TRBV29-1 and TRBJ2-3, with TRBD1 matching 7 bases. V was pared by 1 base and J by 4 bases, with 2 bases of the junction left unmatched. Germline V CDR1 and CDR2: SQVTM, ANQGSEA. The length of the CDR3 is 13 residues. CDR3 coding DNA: TGCAGCGTTGAAGCCACAGGGGCAGATACGCAGTATTTT. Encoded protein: CSVEATGADTQYF.

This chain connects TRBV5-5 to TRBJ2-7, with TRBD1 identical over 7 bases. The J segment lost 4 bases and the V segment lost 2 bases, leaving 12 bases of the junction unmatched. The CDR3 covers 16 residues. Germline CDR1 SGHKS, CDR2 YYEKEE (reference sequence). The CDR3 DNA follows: TGTGCCAGCAGCTTAGTAGGGGGACAGTCCTATTACGAGCAGTACTTC. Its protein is CASSLVGGQSYYEQYF.

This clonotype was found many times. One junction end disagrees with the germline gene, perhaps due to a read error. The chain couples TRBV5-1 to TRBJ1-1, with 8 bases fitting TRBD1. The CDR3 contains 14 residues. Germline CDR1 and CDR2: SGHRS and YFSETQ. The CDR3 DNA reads TGTGCCAGCAGCTCCGGGACAGGGAACACTGAAGCTTTCTTT. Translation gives CASSSGTGNTEAFF.

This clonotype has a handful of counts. The CDR3 region has the DNA TGTGCCAGCAGCCAAGAGTGGAAGGGCAGGGGTAATCAGCCCCAGCATTTT. Translating it yields CASSQEWKGRGNQPQHF. This chain connects TRBV4-2 to TRBJ1-5; weak D call: TRBD1 (6 bases). CDR1 is LGHNA and CDR2 is YNFKEQ in the germline V gene. The CDR3 has 17 residues. V lost 0 bases and J 4 bases, leaving 16 bases between the germline ends.

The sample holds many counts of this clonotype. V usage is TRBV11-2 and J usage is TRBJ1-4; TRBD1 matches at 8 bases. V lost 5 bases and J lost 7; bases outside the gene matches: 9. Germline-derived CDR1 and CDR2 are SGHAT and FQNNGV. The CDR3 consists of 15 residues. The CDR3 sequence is CASSPWTGNSEKLFF. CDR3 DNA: TGTGCCAGCAGCCCATGGACAGGGAATAGTGAAAAACTGTTTTTT.

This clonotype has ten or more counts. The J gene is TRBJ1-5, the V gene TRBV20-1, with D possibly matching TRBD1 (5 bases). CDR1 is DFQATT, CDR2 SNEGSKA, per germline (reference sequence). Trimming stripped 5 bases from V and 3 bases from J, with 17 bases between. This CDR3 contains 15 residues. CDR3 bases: TGCAGTGCTGCCCAGGGCGAAGGTTTCAATCAGCCCCAGCATTTT. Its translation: CSAAQGEGFNQPQHF.

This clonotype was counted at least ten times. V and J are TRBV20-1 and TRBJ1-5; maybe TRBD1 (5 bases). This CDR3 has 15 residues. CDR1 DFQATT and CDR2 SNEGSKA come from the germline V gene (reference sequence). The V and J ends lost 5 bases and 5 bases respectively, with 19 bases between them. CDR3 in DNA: TGCAGTGCTGGAGGTTCGGGACGTAGGGATCAGCCCCAGCATTTT. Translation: CSAGGSGRRDQPQHF.

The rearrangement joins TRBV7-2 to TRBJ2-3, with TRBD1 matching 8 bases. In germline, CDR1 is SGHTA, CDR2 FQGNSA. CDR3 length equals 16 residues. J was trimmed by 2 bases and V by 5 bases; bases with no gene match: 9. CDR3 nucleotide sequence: TGTGCCAGCAGCCCAAGGACAGGGACAACCACAGATACGCAGTATTTT. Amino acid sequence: CASSPRTGTTTDTQYF.

This chain's CDR3 is CASSLQTALNSPLHF. In DNA, the CDR3 is TGTGCCAGCAGCTTACAGACAGCTTTGAATTCACCCCTCCACTTT. The V call is TRBV7-6, the J call TRBJ1-6; TRBD1 is a possible D gene (5 bases). This CDR3 spans 15 amino acids. V gave up 2 bases and J gave up 7 bases, with 12 bases separating them. Germline V gene data show CDR1 as SGHVS and CDR2 as FNYEAQ. Full variable domain (outside the CDR3, taken from reference TRBV7-6 and TRBJ1-6): GAGVSQSPRYKVTKRGQDVALRCDPISGHVSLYWYRQALGQGPEFLTYFNYEAQQDKSGLPNDRFSAERPEGSISTLTIQRTEQRDSAMYRCASSLQTALNSPLHFGNGTRLTVT.

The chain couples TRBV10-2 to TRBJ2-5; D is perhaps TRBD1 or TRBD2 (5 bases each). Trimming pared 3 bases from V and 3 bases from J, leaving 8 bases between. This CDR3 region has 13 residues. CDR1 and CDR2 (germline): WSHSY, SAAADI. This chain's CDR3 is CASSDLGEETQYF. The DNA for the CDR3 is TGCGCCAGCAGTGACTTGGGGGAAGAGACCCAGTACTTC.

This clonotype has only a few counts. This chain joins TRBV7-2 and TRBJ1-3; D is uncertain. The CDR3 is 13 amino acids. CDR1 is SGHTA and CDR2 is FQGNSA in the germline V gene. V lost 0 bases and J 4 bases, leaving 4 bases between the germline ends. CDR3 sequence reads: CASSLADGNTIYF. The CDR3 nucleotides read TGTGCCAGCAGCTTAGCGGACGGAAACACCATATATTTT.

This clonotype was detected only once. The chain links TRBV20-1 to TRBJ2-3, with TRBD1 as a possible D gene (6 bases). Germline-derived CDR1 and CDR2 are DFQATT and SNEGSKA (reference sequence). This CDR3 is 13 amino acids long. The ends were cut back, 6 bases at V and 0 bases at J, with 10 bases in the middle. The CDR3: CSAQGTSTDTQYF. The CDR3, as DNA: TGCAGTGCGCAGGGGACCAGCACAGATACGCAGTATTTT.

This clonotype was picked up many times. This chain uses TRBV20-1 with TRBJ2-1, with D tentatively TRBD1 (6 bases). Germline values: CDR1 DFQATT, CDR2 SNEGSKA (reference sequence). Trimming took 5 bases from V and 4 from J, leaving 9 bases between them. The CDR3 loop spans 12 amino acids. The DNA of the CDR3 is TGCAGTGCTTACAGGGATTACAATGAGCAGTTCTTC. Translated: CSAYRDYNEQFF.

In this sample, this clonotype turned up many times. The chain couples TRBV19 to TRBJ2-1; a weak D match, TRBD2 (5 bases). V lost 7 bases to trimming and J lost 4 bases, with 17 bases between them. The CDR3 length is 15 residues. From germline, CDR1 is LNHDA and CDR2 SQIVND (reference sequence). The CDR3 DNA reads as TGTGCCAGTACCACCGGGGTGACCGCTTACAATGAGCAGTTCTTC. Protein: CASTTGVTAYNEQFF.